The present TCR beta chain was sequenced within a study of blood T cell repertoires in COVID-19. Study background: The United States, Italy and Spain were the sources of the acute and convalescent COVID-19 samples. In each case, the material was cDNA or gDNA derived from T cells, B-cell-depleted T cells, or PBMCs.

The germline V gene encodes CDR1 MNHEY and CDR2 SMNVEV (reference sequence). Trimming cost V 5 bases and J 3 bases; bases outside gene matches: 3. The CDR3 spans 15 residues. Methods used by the authors: Nucleated cell number was recorded as an estimate derived from reference gene primer amplification. Clones were sequenced by immunoSEQ multiplex PCR, and TCRdb holds only the in-frame ones, with some missing. V and J calls and clone size are as listed in that table; D and trimming were resolved from the DNA. The sample lists about 12,000 clones, 85% occurring once. The chain couples TRBV27 to TRBJ2-3; 12 nucleotides agree with TRBD2. The source of this sequence is a human donor in a cohort sampled during active COVID-19. Sequences were obtained from peripheral blood. The CDR3 loop reads CASSAGLAGTDTQYF. The CDR3 nucleotides read TGTGCCAGCAGTGCCGGACTAGCGGGGACAGATACGCAGTATTTT.